This T cell receptor (beta chain) was recorded in a study of blood T cell repertoires in COVID-19. V shed 4 bases and J 3 bases; nucleotides not matched to a gene: 8. CDR3 length: 15 amino acids. Germline V gene data show CDR1 as LGHDT and CDR2 as YNNKEL (reference sequence). Membership in each cohort depended on participant-reported clinical history. Measured with immunoSEQ multiplex PCR; TCRdb has only the in-frame clones, and not every one. The top ten clones hold roughly 1.1% of a sample with 250,000 to 300,000 clones, 80% to 95% of them seen once. The clonotype comes from a woman in her thirties who had recovered from COVID-19. Sequences were obtained from PBMCs or T cells enriched from blood (not recorded which). The gene calls are TRBV3-1 (or the pseudogene TRBV3-2) and TRBJ2-7, with 8 positions matching TRBD2. CDR3: CASSPNAGGYYEQYF. The CDR3 DNA reads TGTGCCAGCAGCCCTAATGCGGGAGGATACTACGAGCAGTACTTC.